One sample yielded the 13 T cell receptor beta chains listed below, sequenced in a study of T cell responses to AZD1222 COVID-19 vaccine. The table came from immunoSEQ multiplex PCR; TCRdb's copy has only in-frame clones and leaves some out. The data show about 160,000 clones, approximately 94% seen once. The sample was peripheral blood, taken 28 days after the second AZD1222 dose. These receptors were collected from an adult who received the AZD1222 COVID-19 vaccine.

The chain employs TRBV28 and TRBJ1-5; no clear D. The V gene lost 8 bases and the J gene lost 2 bases, with 10 bases spanning the gap. This CDR3 is built from 13 residues. Germline lookup yields CDR1 MDHEN and CDR2 SYDVKM. CDR3 DNA sequence: TGTGCCAGCTCCCAGTTAGGCAATCAGCCCCAGCATTTT. Its translation: CASSQLGNQPQHF.

The chain links TRBV19 to TRBJ1-3; 7 bases are shared with TRBD1. The CDR3 runs 16 residues. CDR1 and CDR2 (germline): LNHDA, SQIVND (reference sequence). Trimming at V came to 6 bases and at J to 0 bases, leaving 8 bases not matched to a gene. The CDR3 coding sequence is TGTGCCAGTAGGCGGGACAGTTCACTCTCTGGAAACACCATATATTTT. This gives the protein CASRRDSSLSGNTIYF.

The chain links TRBV27 to TRBJ2-7; D might be TRBD1 (5 bases). The germline CDR1 and CDR2 sequences are MNHEY and SMNVEV (reference sequence). With 0 bases removed from V and 0 bases from J, the gap between germline ends came to 9 bases. The CDR3 loop spans 15 amino acids. The DNA of the CDR3 is TGTGCCAGCAGTTTATCGGCACAGGCCTCCTACGAGCAGTACTTC. This gives the protein CASSLSAQASYEQYF.

In DNA, the CDR3 is TGTGCCAGCAGTCGATATAGGACAGATCAAATCACTGAAGCTTTCTTT. This encodes CASSRYRTDQITEAFF. This chain connects TRBV7-8 to TRBJ1-1; D perhaps matches TRBD1 (6 bases). Trimming pared 6 bases from V and 4 bases from J, leaving 21 bases between. CDR3 length: 16 residues. Germline CDR1 SGHVS, CDR2 FQNEAQ.

The V gene is TRBV11-3, the J gene TRBJ2-3; 8 bases are shared with TRBD2. The CDR3 extends over 15 amino acids. Germline V gene lookup returns CDR1 SGHNT and CDR2 YENEEA. V shed 1 base and J 4 bases; nucleotides not matched to a gene: 4. CDR3 amino acids: CASSLAGRVSDTQYF. The CDR3 nucleotides are TGTGCCAGCAGCTTAGCCGGGAGGGTCTCAGATACGCAGTATTTT.

The rearrangement joins TRBV2 to TRBJ1-6; 7 bases are shared with TRBD1. The CDR3 has 14 residues. In germline, CDR1 is SNHLY, CDR2 FYNNEI. V was clipped by 4 bases and J by 4 bases; unmatched bases: 1. CDR3 region: CASSGTGYNSPLHF. CDR3 DNA sequence: TGTGCCAGCAGTGGGACAGGTTATAATTCACCCCTCCACTTT. Together with reference TRBV2 and TRBJ1-6, the CDR3 gives the full variable domain: EPEVTQTPSHQVTQMGQEVILRCVPISNHLYFYWYRQILGQKVEFLVSFYNNEISEKSEIFDDQFSVERPDGSNFTLKIRSTKLEDSAMYFCASSGTGYNSPLHFGNGTRLTVT.

The rearrangement uses TRBV15 and TRBJ2-5; tentatively, D is TRBD2 (7 bases). The germline gives CDR1 LNHNV, CDR2 YYDKDF (reference sequence). This CDR3 is 15 amino acids long. V was cut by 0 bases and J by 2 bases, with 10 bases left in between. CDR3: CATSRDGGAQETQYF. The CDR3 DNA sequence: TGTGCCACCAGCAGAGATGGGGGGGCACAAGAGACCCAGTACTTC.

The chain couples TRBV4-3 to TRBJ2-7; D remains unclear. Germline-derived CDR1 and CDR2 are LGHNA and YSLEER. Deletions cut 3 bases from V and 0 bases from J, with 12 bases between. The CDR3 runs 15 residues. DNA for the CDR3: TGCGCCAGCAGCCACGTGGCGAGCAGCTCCTACGAGCAGTACTTC. Its translation: CASSHVASSSYEQYF.

The J gene is TRBJ2-5, the V gene TRBV29-1; D is possibly TRBD2 (7 bases). Germline lookup yields CDR1 SQVTM and CDR2 ANQGSEA. CDR3 length: 13 residues. V shed 7 bases and J shed 1 base, with 13 bases lying between them. Here the CDR3 DNA reads TGCAGCGCATGGGCGGGGGCCCAAGAGACCCAGTACTTC. Amino acids: CSAWAGAQETQYF.

This clone was picked up one time. This chain links TRBV14 with TRBJ1-1; TRBD1 matches 7 bases. Germline CDR1 and CDR2: SGHDN and FVKESK. Losses at the gene ends were 0 bases for V and 3 bases for J; bases not matched to a gene: 16. This CDR3 spans 19 amino acids. The CDR3 reads CASSQDLVARGRGDTEAFF. The CDR3 DNA is TGTGCCAGCAGCCAAGATCTTGTGGCGAGGGGGCGTGGGGACACTGAAGCTTTCTTT.

V usage is TRBV5-4 and J usage is TRBJ2-2, with TRBD1 identical over 7 bases. CDR3 length: 15 residues. The germline V gene encodes CDR1 SGHNT and CDR2 YYREEE (reference sequence). V shed 1 base, J shed 3 bases, and the junction held 3 bases outside the gene matches. CDR3: CASSLTGVYTGELFF. The CDR3 DNA reads TGTGCCAGCAGCTTGACAGGGGTTTACACCGGGGAGCTGTTTTTT.

This chain uses TRBV7-2 with TRBJ2-2, with 10 bases fitting TRBD2. CDR1 SGHTA and CDR2 FQGNSA come from the germline V gene. This CDR3 region has 16 residues. V gave up 3 bases and J gave up 4 bases; unmatched junction bases: 5. The CDR3, as DNA: TGTGCCAGCAGCTTCGCTAGCGGGAGACCCACCGGGGAGCTGTTTTTT. This encodes CASSFASGRPTGELFF.

The CDR3: CASSLWGAGANVLTF. Here the CDR3 DNA reads TGTGCCAGCAGTTTATGGGGGGCCGGGGCCAACGTCCTGACTTTC. V gene TRBV27 combines with J gene TRBJ2-6, with D possibly being TRBD1 or TRBD2 (6 bases each). Trimming cost V 1 base and J 4 bases, with 8 bases left between them. This CDR3 spans 15 amino acids. Germline CDR1 is MNHEY and CDR2 is SMNVEV (reference sequence).